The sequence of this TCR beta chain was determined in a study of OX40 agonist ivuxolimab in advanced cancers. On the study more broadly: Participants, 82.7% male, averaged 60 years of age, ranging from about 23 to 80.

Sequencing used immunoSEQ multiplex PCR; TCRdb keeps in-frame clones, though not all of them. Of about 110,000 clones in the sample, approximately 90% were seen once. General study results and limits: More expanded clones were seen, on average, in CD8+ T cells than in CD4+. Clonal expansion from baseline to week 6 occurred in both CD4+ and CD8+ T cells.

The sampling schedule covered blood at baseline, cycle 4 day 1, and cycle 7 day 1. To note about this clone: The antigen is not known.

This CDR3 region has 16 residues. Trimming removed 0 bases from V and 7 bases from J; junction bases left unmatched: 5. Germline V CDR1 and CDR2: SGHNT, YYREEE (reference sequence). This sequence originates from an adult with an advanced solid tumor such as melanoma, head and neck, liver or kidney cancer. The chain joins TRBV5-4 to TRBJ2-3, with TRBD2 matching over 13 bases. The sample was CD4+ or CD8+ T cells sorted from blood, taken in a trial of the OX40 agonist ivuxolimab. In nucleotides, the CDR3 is TGTGCCAGCAGCTTGGCACTAGCGGGAGGGTTAAATACGCAGTATTTT. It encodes CASSLALAGGLNTQYF.